The source of this T cell receptor beta chain is a study of cytomegalovirus exposure and HLA in healthy donors. The CDR3 has 17 amino acids. The germline V gene encodes CDR1 MGHRA and CDR2 YSYEKL. V was clipped by 0 bases and J by 7 bases; unmatched bases: 9. Profiling relied on immunoSEQ multiplex PCR, and the TCRdb table lists in-frame clones only, not all of them. The table lists about 270,000 clones, roughly 85% of them singletons. About this clone: The antigen remains unidentified.

Study-wide results and caveats: In vitro assays verified that three CMV-associated chains recognized CMV antigens specifically. Cytomegalovirus status was reportedly diagnosed by the classifier with high sensitivity and specificity. Many donors shared some public TCRs, even though most TCR sequences were rare. Listed as cytomegalovirus-associated were 150 or so TCR beta chains.

This chain joins TRBV4-1 and TRBJ1-5, with 10 bases aligning to TRBD1. The material sequenced was PBMCs. The receptor was derived from a woman between 18 and 29 years old in good health and CMV-seronegative. CDR3 bases: TGCGCCAGCAGCCAAGAACCCTCAAGACAGGGGGCGCAGCCCCAGCATTTT. It yields the protein CASSQEPSRQGAQPQHF.